The present entry profiles one T cell receptor beta chain with its context. This clonotype was seen a few times. The specificity of this receptor is unknown. Within one base of it there is no much larger clone, and no base qualities were kept. This entry comes from a study of post-analysis software for immune sequencing data (dated by TCRdb to between 2014 and 2017). In the study overall: The recorded disease courses included relapsing-remitting, secondary progressive and progressive-relapsing multiple sclerosis, and some patients had no subtype annotation. The multiple sclerosis patient repertoires were compared with roughly twelve previously published healthy control repertoires from donors aged about 6 to 28 years. A subset of samples was prepared in parallel using single-end sample barcoding, then pooled and co-amplified after Illumina adapter ligation. Study-wide conclusions, independent of this receptor: Compared with controls, multiple sclerosis patients had significantly lower normalized Chao1 diversity, a finding suggesting substantial peripheral T-cell clonal expansion. Significantly higher frequencies in patients than in controls were found for roughly 5 TRBV segments, including TRBV5-6, TRBV5-1 and TRBV20-1. The multiple sclerosis patient group was slightly younger than the control group. Strong co-clustering of samples prepared in the same batch was shown by direct clustering with F measure, prompting a batch-effect correction.

TCR beta repertoires were profiled from peripheral blood of roughly 13 young patients with multiple sclerosis to demonstrate the VDJtools post-analysis software. The multiple sclerosis patients were children and adolescents between roughly 6 and 16 years of age. To prepare the library, PCR was applied. The reads were generated on an Illumina HiSeq 2500. Unique molecular identifiers were incorporated into TCR beta cDNA libraries to reduce PCR and sequencing biases. Every 1 to 10 million input T cells yielded 500,000 or so cDNA molecules, meaning each molecule approximated one T cell. The patient libraries were prepared and sequenced with the same protocol used for the earlier healthy control dataset. Samples belonging to the same batch were prepared together, multiplexed and sequenced on a shared HiSeq lane. In the source study's methods: MIGEC handled the raw barcoded reads, throwing out single-read molecular identifier groups before consensus assembly and CDR3 extraction. VDJtools was used for post-analysis of the clonotype tables, with diversity normalized by down-sampling every dataset to the smallest sample size. To correct batch-related cross-sample contamination, repertoire overlap clustering matched CDR3 amino acid sequences but not nucleotide sequences. TCRdb handled the public reads itself, with Q25 trimming in fastp and clone calling in MiXCR, and kept productive beta chains. One record per CDR3 amino acid sequence lists the most common genes and DNA. Here the V and J calls rest on TCRdb's processing, not on the authors' analysis. This sample comprises roughly 620,000 distinct CDR3 sequences, roughly two fifths of them detected only once. The ten largest account for under 2% of the sample.

Here V drops 2 bases and J drops 3 bases, and the junction holds 4 bases not matched to any gene. Inclusive of the bounding cysteine and phenylalanine, the CDR3 is 15 residues long. Only CDR3 DNA remains: 45 bases, in frame from the first base. Taken from the germline V gene, the CDR1 and CDR2 loops are SGDLS and YYNGEE. The source is a girl aged 10-17 years with multiple sclerosis. The chain uses TRBV9 and TRBJ2-7, and 11 bases in between align with TRBD1. The source material was blood. The CDR3: CASSVGQGGFYEQYF. The nucleotide sequence reads as follows: TGTGCCAGCAGCGTGGGACAGGGGGGCTTCTACGAGCAGTACTTC.